Listed below are T cell receptor beta chains from one sample, sequenced in a study of technical replicates of blood from a handful of donors. Clones were sequenced by immunoSEQ multiplex PCR, and TCRdb holds only the in-frame ones, with some missing. This table holds more than 55,000 clones, 85% to 95% found once. The sequenced material came from T cells isolated from PBMCs. These receptors came from a human donor in good health. The CDR3 runs from the conserved cysteine through the conserved F or W. D genes are given only for firm matches. Part of the rows lack a size; the others show once, few, many or a class for expanded clones.

j_call | v_call | d_call | clone_size | cdr3_nt | cdr3_aa
TRBJ2-5 | TRBV2 | TRBD1 | - | TGTGCCAGCAACCCCACGACAGGGATGCGGGAGACCCAGTACTTC | CASNPTTGMRETQYF
TRBJ2-7 | TRBV29-1 | - | once | TGCAGCGTTGAACAGGACATCTCCTACGAGCAGTACTTC | CSVEQDISYEQYF
TRBJ1-3 | TRBV7-2 | - | - | TGTGCCAGCAGCCCCGACCGGGAACGGGGAAACACCATATATTTT | CASSPDRERGNTIYF
TRBJ2-3 | TRBV2 | TRBD2 | - | TGTGCCAGCGTTGGGCAAGTGTCTAGCGGCCTTAGCACAGATACGCAGTATTTT | CASVGQVSSGLSTDTQYF
TRBJ2-7 | TRBV6-5 | - | - | TGTGCCAGCGCAAAGGGCACAGGGTTCACCGAGCAGTACTTC | CASAKGTGFTEQYF
TRBJ2-3 | TRBV9 | TRBD1 | - | TGTGCCAGCAGCGTACTCGGACAGGTATTCGGCACGCAGTATTTT | CASSVLGQVFGTQYF
TRBJ2-7 | TRBV7-9 | - | - | TGTGCCAGCAGCTCCTTTACAGAGCTCCCCAGCTACGAGCAGTACTTC | CASSSFTELPSYEQYF
TRBJ2-5 | TRBV28 | TRBD1 | - | TGTGCCAGCAGTTTGGGAGGACAGGGGGAAGAGACCCAGTACTTC | CASSLGGQGEETQYF
TRBJ1-2 | TRBV6-5 | - | - | TGTGCCAGCAGTTATGGATACCGGGGGGGAGGTGGCTACACCTTC | CASSYGYRGGGGYTF
TRBJ2-1 | TRBV5-1 | - | - | TGCGCCAGCAGCTGGACAGAGTTCTACAATGAGCAGTTCTTC | CASSWTEFYNEQFF
TRBJ2-7 | TRBV19 | TRBD1 | - | TGTGCCAGTAGTCCTAACAGGGGCCCCACCTACGAGCAGTACTTC | CASSPNRGPTYEQYF
TRBJ1-1 | TRBV6-5 | - | - | TGTGCCAGCAGACGGGGAGTCACTGAAGCTTTCTTT | CASRRGVTEAFF
TRBJ1-2 | TRBV5-6 | TRBD1 | - | TGTGCCAGCAGACCCGGGACAGTCTATGGCTACACCTTC | CASRPGTVYGYTF
TRBJ2-3 | TRBV15 | TRBD2 | - | TGTGCCACCAGCAGAGATCCCCGGGGGGGCTCAGATACGCAGTATTTT | CATSRDPRGGSDTQYF
TRBJ1-1 | TRBV27 | TRBD1 | - | TGTGCCAGCAGTTCATTAGGACAGGGAGAAGCTTTCTTT | CASSSLGQGEAFF
TRBJ1-4 | TRBV19 | - | - | TGTGCCAGTAGTATAATTCCAGGAATACTTATGAATGAAAAACTGTTTTTT | CASSIIPGILMNEKLFF
TRBJ2-5 | TRBV30 | TRBD1 | - | TGTGCCTGGAGGACAGGGAGAATTGAGACCCAGTACTTC | CAWRTGRIETQYF
TRBJ2-7 | TRBV27 | TRBD1 | - | TGTGCCAGCAGTTTATCCCCCGGGACAGGGGTGTACGAGCAGTACTTC | CASSLSPGTGVYEQYF
TRBJ2-1 | TRBV10-2 | TRBD2 | - | TGCGCCAGCAGTGAAGGACTAGCGGGGATAAACAATGAGCAGTTCTTC | CASSEGLAGINNEQFF
TRBJ1-5 | TRBV25-1 | TRBD1 | - | TGTGCCAGCAGGCTCGGGGGACAGCAGGATCAGCCCCAGCATTTT | CASRLGGQQDQPQHF
TRBJ2-1 | TRBV25-1 | - | - | TGTGCCAGCAGTGAGCCGAGCTCCTACAATGAGCAGTTCTTC | CASSEPSSYNEQFF
TRBJ2-7 | TRBV30 | - | - | TGTGCCTGGTGTCCGAGACTTTCCTACGAGCAGTACTTC | CAWCPRLSYEQYF
TRBJ1-1 | TRBV19 | TRBD1 | - | TGTGCCAGTTCCCGGACAGGGATAATCACTGAAGCTTTCTTT | CASSRTGIITEAFF
TRBJ1-2 | TRBV7-2 | - | few | TGTGCCAGCAGCTTAGAGGTGGGAGGGGGCTATGGCTACACCTTC | CASSLEVGGGYGYTF
TRBJ1-5 | TRBV4-1 | - | - | TGCGCCAGCAGCCAAGAGGGAGGAGGACGGCCCCAGCATTTT | CASSQEGGGRPQHF
TRBJ2-5 | TRBV6-1 | TRBD1 | - | TGTGCCAGCAGTGAACCTTTTAGGGGGACAGGGGGCCCAGGGGAGACCCAGTACTTC | CASSEPFRGTGGPGETQYF
TRBJ1-1 | TRBV2 | TRBD1 | - | TGTGCCAGCAGATCCCCCTTACAGGGGAAATTCGACACTGAAGCTTTCTTT | CASRSPLQGKFDTEAFF
TRBJ2-7 | TRBV19 | - | - | TGTGCCAGTAGTATTCCGACAGGTATGAAGTACTTC | CASSIPTGMKYF
TRBJ2-1 | TRBV15 | TRBD2 | - | TGTGCCACCTTCGGGACTAGCGGGAGCCATCTGAATGAGCAGTTCTTC | CATFGTSGSHLNEQFF
TRBJ2-7 | TRBV6-6 | TRBD2 | once | TGTGCCAGCGGACGCGGGAGTGCATCCTACGAGCAGTACTTC | CASGRGSASYEQYF
TRBJ2-3 | TRBV9 | TRBD2 | - | TGTGCCAGCAGCGTAGGGGGAGCGGGAGTGACAGATACGCAGTATTTT | CASSVGGAGVTDTQYF
TRBJ2-1 | TRBV9 | - | once | TGTGCCAGCAGCTCTCCCTATGAGCAGTTCTTC | CASSSPYEQFF
TRBJ2-1 | TRBV11-3 | TRBD2 | - | TGTGCCAGCAGCCAAGCGGGACTACCCTACAATGAGCAGTTCTTC | CASSQAGLPYNEQFF
TRBJ1-2 | TRBV5-5 | - | - | TGTGCCAGCAGCCCCCCGGCGACAGGAGGATATGGCTACACCTTC | CASSPPATGGYGYTF
TRBJ2-7 | TRBV7-2 | TRBD2 | - | TGTGCCAGCAGCCCCTTCGGGGCGGGAGCTCTCTACGAGCAGTACTTC | CASSPFGAGALYEQYF
TRBJ1-2 | TRBV19 | TRBD1 | - | TGTGCCAGTTCCGAAGACAGGACAGGGGGCTACACCTTC | CASSEDRTGGYTF
TRBJ1-5 | TRBV19 | - | - | TGTGCCAGTAGTACTGAGAAAAGCAATCAGCCCCAGCATTTT | CASSTEKSNQPQHF
TRBJ1-2 | TRBV7-9 | - | - | TGTGCCAGCAGCTTAGCTATGGCTGCCAATGGCTACACCTTC | CASSLAMAANGYTF
TRBJ2-3 | TRBV6-1 | TRBD1 | - | TGTGCCAGCAGTGAAGCCGGAGACAGGGACACAGATACGCAGTATTTT | CASSEAGDRDTDTQYF
TRBJ2-7 | TRBV7-2 | - | - | TGTGCCAGCAGCTCAGACAGGTCTGCGGGTTACGAGCAGTACTTC | CASSSDRSAGYEQYF
TRBJ1-2 | TRBV28 | TRBD1 | - | TGTGCCAGCAGTTTAGTGAGCGAGGGACAGGGCGACTATGGCTACACCTTC | CASSLVSEGQGDYGYTF
TRBJ2-7 | TRBV7-6 | TRBD2 | - | TGTGCCAGCAGCTTTGGGCGGGGGGCCTACGAGCAGTACTTC | CASSFGRGAYEQYF
TRBJ1-1 | TRBV7-2 | - | - | TGTGCCAGCAGCCGAGGGCGTGCTCCGGCTTTCTTT | CASSRGRAPAFF
TRBJ1-2 | TRBV9 | - | - | TGTGCCAGCAGCTCGACAGTAAACTATGGCTACACCTTC | CASSSTVNYGYTF
TRBJ1-5 | TRBV30 | - | - | TGTGCCTGGAGTACCGGGGGCAATCAGCCCCAGCATTTT | CAWSTGGNQPQHF
TRBJ2-5 | TRBV7-3 | - | - | TGTGCCAGCAGCCCCACAGGGCAAGAGACCCAGTACTTC | CASSPTGQETQYF
TRBJ2-1 | TRBV28 | TRBD2 | once | TGTGCCAGCAGTTTGGGGACTAGCCTCTACAATGAGCAGTTCTTC | CASSLGTSLYNEQFF
TRBJ1-1 | TRBV5-4 | - | - | TGTGCCAGCAGCGGACAGATGAACACTGAAGCTTTCTTT | CASSGQMNTEAFF
TRBJ1-2 | TRBV6-1 | - | once | TGTGCCAGCAGTGTACAGCTCTCGGGGTCCTATGGCTACACCTTC | CASSVQLSGSYGYTF
TRBJ2-7 | TRBV7-9 | TRBD2 | - | TGTGCCAGCACCATAGGACTAGATTGGTACGAGCAGTACTTC | CASTIGLDWYEQYF
TRBJ2-7 | TRBV29-1 | TRBD2 | - | TGCAGCGTTGAGTCGGGAGGTTCCTACGAGCAGTACTTC | CSVESGGSYEQYF
TRBJ1-1 | TRBV5-4 | TRBD1 | - | TGTGCCAGCAGCATCGAGACAGGGCTCTTGAACACTGAAGCTTTCTTT | CASSIETGLLNTEAFF
TRBJ1-5 | TRBV28 | - | - | TGTGCCAGCAGTATATTGAGGGTTAGCAATCAGCCCCAGCATTTT | CASSILRVSNQPQHF
TRBJ2-2 | TRBV7-7 | - | - | TGTGCTAGCAGCATGGTCCTAGCCATGAACACCGGGGAGCTGTTTTTT | CASSMVLAMNTGELFF
TRBJ2-1 | TRBV11-3 | TRBD2 | - | TGTGCCAGCAGCTTTCGTAGCGGGAGTTCTGCTGAGCAGTTCTTC | CASSFRSGSSAEQFF
TRBJ2-7 | TRBV7-8 | - | - | TGTGCCAGCAGCTTATTGGGGACTTACTACGAGCAGTACTTC | CASSLLGTYYEQYF
TRBJ2-7 | TRBV21-1 | - | - | TGTGCCAGCAGCATCCCAGGGGGCTACGAGCAGTACTTC | CASSIPGGYEQYF
TRBJ2-1 | TRBV7-3 | TRBD2 | - | TGTGCCAGCGGGGGGGGGAATGAGCAGTTCTTC | CASGGGNEQFF
TRBJ2-7 | TRBV28 | - | - | TGTGCCAGCAGTCCATTATATCGAGACGAGCAGTACTTC | CASSPLYRDEQYF